The 22 T cell receptor beta chains listed next were all sequenced from one sample in a study of shared clonotypes between healthy human individuals. The method was immunoSEQ multiplex PCR; TCRdb's version includes in-frame clones alone and lacks a portion of them. In the table there are nearly 1,000,000 clones, roughly 72% of which are singletons. Material for sequencing was memory CD4+ T cells sorted from blood. Sample subset: CD45RA-negative fraction. These receptors were collected from a man between 18 and 29 years old in good health.

Turning to this clone: A much larger clone differs by one base, so this may be a read error. In DNA form, the CDR3 reads TGCGCCAGCAGTGAGGGAGGAGGCGAAAAACTGTTTTTT. Encoded protein: CASSEGGGEKLFF. The chain employs TRBV10-1 and TRBJ1-4; D is unclear. CDR3 length: 13 amino acids. CDR1 and CDR2 from the germline V gene are WNHNN and SYGVQD (reference sequence). V was clipped by 2 bases and J by 8 bases, with 9 bases between them.

This clone was counted many times. The V and J genes are TRBV10-3 and TRBJ2-1; no clear D gene. The V gene's germline CDR1 is ENHRY and CDR2 SYGVKD. V was cut by 2 bases and J by 3 bases, with 8 bases left in between. CDR3 size: 14 residues. CDR3: CAISEPESYNEQFF. In nucleotides, the CDR3 is TGTGCCATCAGTGAGCCGGAGAGCTACAATGAGCAGTTCTTC.

This clone was seen once. The chain carries TRBV10-1 and TRBJ2-1; 13 nucleotides agree with TRBD2. Germline assignment: CDR1 WNHNN and CDR2 SYGVQD (reference sequence). There are 16 residues in the CDR3. V shed 0 bases and J 7 bases; nucleotides not matched to a gene: 3. The CDR3 bases are TGCGCCAGCAGTGAGTCTCGGACTAGCGGGAGTAATGAGCAGTTCTTC. Amino acids: CASSESRTSGSNEQFF.

The chain couples TRBV6-6 to TRBJ2-5, with D possibly TRBD2 on 6 matching bases. The CDR3 extends over 14 amino acids. V gave up 6 bases and J gave up 5 bases, with 16 bases separating them. Germline V CDR1 and CDR2: MNHNY, SVGAGI (reference sequence). The CDR3 DNA follows: TGTGCCAGCAGGGGAACTAGCCCGGGGGAGACCCAGTACTTC. It specifies CASRGTSPGETQYF.

The CDR3, as DNA: TGTGCCAGCAGTTTCCTGGGCACTGAAGCTTTCTTT. Translating gives CASSFLGTEAFF. The rearrangement links TRBV6-1 to TRBJ1-1; D not resolved. The CDR3 is made up of 12 amino acids. Per germline, CDR1 MNHNS and CDR2 SASEGT. The ends were cut back, 5 bases at V and 4 bases at J, with 8 bases in the middle.

The chain carries TRBV10-3 and TRBJ2-7; the D is unclear. V was pared by 2 bases and J by 4 bases, with 6 bases between. The CDR3 is 12 residues long. Germline CDR1 is ENHRY and CDR2 is SYGVKD. The CDR3 protein is CAISEGKYEQYF. The DNA for the CDR3 is TGTGCCATCAGTGAGGGGAAGTACGAGCAGTACTTC.

The chain uses TRBV2 and TRBJ1-2; no reliable D call. This CDR3 is built from 11 residues. The germline V and J ends were trimmed by 9 bases and 8 bases, with 13 bases remaining between them. CDR1 and CDR2 from the germline V gene are SNHLY and FYNNEI. CDR3 in DNA: TGTGCCAGTAATGAGGGAGGAGGCTACACCTTC. Encoded protein: CASNEGGGYTF.

The chain joins TRBV29-1 to TRBJ2-2, with 13 bases matching TRBD2. Germline values: CDR1 SQVTM, CDR2 ANQGSEA. CDR3 length: 16 residues. The J segment lost 4 bases and the V segment lost 5 bases, leaving 7 bases of the junction unmatched. Here the CDR3 DNA reads TGCAGCGTTCCGCGGACTAGCGGGGGACCCACCGGGGAGCTGTTTTTT. Translation gives CSVPRTSGGPTGELFF.

The chain joins TRBV5-6 to TRBJ2-1, with TRBD2 matching over 8 bases. J lost 6 bases, V lost 2 bases, and 7 bases had no gene match. In germline, CDR1 is SGHDT, CDR2 YYEEEE. The CDR3 contains 15 residues. CDR3 in amino acids: CASSFQAGVSNEQFF. The DNA for the CDR3 is TGTGCCAGCAGCTTTCAAGCGGGAGTTTCCAATGAGCAGTTCTTC.

Remarks on this clone: Other DNA variants within this sample encode the same CDR3. The gene calls are TRBV19 and TRBJ2-7, with 10 bases that match TRBD1. V dropped 4 bases and J dropped 2; count of bases not matched to a gene: 2. CDR1 LNHDA and CDR2 SQIVND come from the germline V gene (reference sequence). The length of the CDR3 is 14 residues. As DNA, the CDR3 is TGTGCCAGTAGTAGAGGACAGGGGGCCTACGAGCAGTACTTC. Protein sequence: CASSRGQGAYEQYF. The full variable domain, with the rest looked up from reference TRBV19 and TRBJ2-7, is DGGITQSPKYLFRKEGQNVTLSCEQNLNHDAMYWYRQDPGQGLRLIYYSQIVNDFQKGDIAEGYSVSREKKESFPLTVTSAQKNPTAFYLCASSRGQGAYEQYFGPGTRLTVT.

The chain couples TRBV18 to TRBJ1-2; 10 bases align to TRBD1. The V segment lost 4 bases and the J segment 4 bases; nucleotides outside the gene matches: 6. The germline V gene encodes CDR1 KGHSH and CDR2 LQKENI. The CDR3 consists of 15 residues. The CDR3, as DNA: TGTGCCAGCTCACTGACAGGGGGCGTCGGCTATGGCTACACCTTC. It yields the protein CASSLTGGVGYGYTF.

The genes are TRBV2 and TRBJ2-7; maybe TRBD1 (5 bases). CDR1 and CDR2 (germline): SNHLY, FYNNEI. Trimming removed 1 base from V and 6 bases from J, with 10 bases in between. The CDR3 has 13 residues. The chain's CDR3 is CASSEETAIEQYF. Written as DNA, the CDR3 is TGTGCCAGCAGTGAAGAGACAGCGATCGAGCAGTACTTC. The whole variable domain, filled in from reference TRBV2 and TRBJ2-7, reads EPEVTQTPSHQVTQMGQEVILRCVPISNHLYFYWYRQILGQKVEFLVSFYNNEISEKSEIFDDQFSVERPDGSNFTLKIRSTKLEDSAMYFCASSEETAIEQYFGPGTRLTVT.

The gene calls are TRBV6-6 and TRBJ1-2, with unresolved D. Germline assignment: CDR1 MNHNY and CDR2 SVGAGI (reference sequence). The CDR3 is 12 residues long. The V end lost 4 bases, the J end lost 8 bases, and 11 bases lay between the germline ends. The CDR3 reads CASSSTTEGYTF. The CDR3 bases are TGTGCCAGCAGTTCCACTACCGAGGGCTACACCTTC.

The chain joins TRBV30 to TRBJ1-1; D call uncertain. Germline-derived CDR1 and CDR2 are GTSNPN and SVGIG (reference sequence). This CDR3 comprises 12 residues. With 3 bases removed from V and 8 bases from J, the gap between germline ends came to 13 bases. For the CDR3, the DNA is TGTGCCTGGAGGTTCGCCTCGGCGGAAGCTTTCTTT. Residues: CAWRFASAEAFF.

The rearrangement uses TRBV7-3 and TRBJ2-5; 8 nucleotides agree with TRBD2. Germline CDR1 reads SGHTA; CDR2 reads FQGTGA. Trimming at V came to 3 bases and at J to 4 bases, leaving 1 base not matched to a gene. The CDR3 totals 13 residues. CDR3 sequence: CASSFGGAETQYF. DNA of the CDR3: TGTGCCAGCAGCTTCGGGGGGGCAGAGACCCAGTACTTC.

There are a few counts of this clone. Other DNA sequences in this specimen translate into the identical CDR3. The J gene is TRBJ1-1, the V gene TRBV2; 7 bases match TRBD1. Germline CDR1 is SNHLY and CDR2 is FYNNEI. V dropped 10 bases and J dropped 0; count of bases not matched to a gene: 5. The CDR3 is made up of 13 amino acids. The CDR3 nucleotides are TGTGCCACCTTACAGGGGCTGAACACTGAAGCTTTCTTT. Amino acids: CATLQGLNTEAFF.

This clone appeared a few times. The chain links TRBV2 to TRBJ1-1; D is unclear. From germline, CDR1 is SNHLY and CDR2 FYNNEI. CDR3 length: 13 amino acids. V was cut by 5 bases and J by 1 base, with 8 bases left in between. CDR3 region: CASSSDGNTEAFF. CDR3 sequence (DNA): TGTGCCAGCAGTTCGGACGGGAACACTGAAGCTTTCTTT.

The V and J genes are TRBV7-9 and TRBJ2-6, with TRBD1 matching over 11 bases. Trimming took 5 bases from V and 4 from J; bases not matched to a gene: 10. Germline values: CDR1 SEHNR, CDR2 FQNEAQ (reference sequence). The CDR3 totals 18 residues. CDR3 residues: CASSTWTGGASGANVLTF. CDR3 DNA: TGTGCCAGCAGCACTTGGACAGGGGGCGCTTCAGGGGCCAACGTCCTGACTTTC.

The chain has TRBV6-5 and TRBJ2-3; D remains unclear. Germline-derived CDR1 and CDR2 are MNHEY and SVGAGI. The CDR3 runs to 12 residues. Between the trimmed V and J ends, which lost 10 bases and 0 bases, there was a span of 8 bases. This CDR3 reads CATKPSTDTQYF. The DNA of the CDR3 is TGTGCCACAAAACCTAGCACAGATACGCAGTATTTT.

The CDR3, as DNA: TGTGCCAGCACTCCGACAGGGAAAGTCTACGAGCAGTACTTC. It translates to CASTPTGKVYEQYF. V gene TRBV28 combines with J gene TRBJ2-7, with 7 bases fitting TRBD1. Germline values: CDR1 MDHEN, CDR2 SYDVKM. Losses at the gene ends were 7 bases for V and 3 bases for J; bases not matched to a gene: 9. The CDR3 length is 14 residues.

This clone was recorded many times. This chain connects TRBV19 to TRBJ2-2; 10 nucleotides align to TRBD2. Trimming cost V 6 bases and J 6 bases; bases outside gene matches: 7. The CDR3 consists of 15 residues. CDR1 is LNHDA, CDR2 SQIVND, per germline (reference sequence). The CDR3 is CASRAASGRAGELFF. In nucleotides, the CDR3 is TGTGCCAGTAGGGCCGCTAGCGGGAGAGCCGGGGAGCTGTTTTTT.

This chain links TRBV2 with TRBJ1-1, with TRBD1 matching 8 bases. The CDR3 length is 15 residues. V was pared by 6 bases and J by 6 bases, with 12 bases of the junction left unmatched. Germline V gene lookup returns CDR1 SNHLY and CDR2 FYNNEI. The CDR3 DNA sequence: TGTGCCAGCAGAATACAGGGGGTAAGTGGTGCTGAAGCTTTCTTT. Protein sequence: CASRIQGVSGAEAFF.